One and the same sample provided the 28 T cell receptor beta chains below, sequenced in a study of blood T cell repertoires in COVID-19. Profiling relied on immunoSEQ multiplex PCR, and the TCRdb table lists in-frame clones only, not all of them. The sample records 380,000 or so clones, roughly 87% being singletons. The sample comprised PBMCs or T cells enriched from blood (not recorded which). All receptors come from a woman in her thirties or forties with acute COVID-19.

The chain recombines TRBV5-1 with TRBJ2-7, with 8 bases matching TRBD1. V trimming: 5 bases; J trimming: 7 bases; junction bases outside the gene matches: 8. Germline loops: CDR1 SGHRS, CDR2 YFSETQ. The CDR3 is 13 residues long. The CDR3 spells CASRSTGVEEQYF. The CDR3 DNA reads TGCGCCAGCAGGTCGACAGGGGTGGAAGAGCAGTACTTC.

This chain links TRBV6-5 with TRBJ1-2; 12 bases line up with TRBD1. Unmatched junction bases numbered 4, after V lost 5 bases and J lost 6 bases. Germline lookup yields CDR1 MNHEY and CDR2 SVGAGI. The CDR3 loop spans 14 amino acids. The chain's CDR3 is CASSQGQGANGYTF. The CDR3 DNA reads TGTGCCAGCAGTCAGGGACAGGGGGCCAATGGCTACACCTTC.

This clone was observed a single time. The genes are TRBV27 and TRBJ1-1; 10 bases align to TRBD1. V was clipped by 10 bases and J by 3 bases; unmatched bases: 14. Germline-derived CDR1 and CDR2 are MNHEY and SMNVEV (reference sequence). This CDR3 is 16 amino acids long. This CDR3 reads CATRRDRGALDTEAFF. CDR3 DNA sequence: TGTGCCACCCGCCGGGACAGGGGCGCCCTTGACACTGAAGCTTTCTTT.

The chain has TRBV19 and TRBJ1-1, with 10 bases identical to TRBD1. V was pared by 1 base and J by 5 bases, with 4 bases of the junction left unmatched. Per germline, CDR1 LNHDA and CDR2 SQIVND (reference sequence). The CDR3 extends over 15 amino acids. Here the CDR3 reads CASSIGGTGVTEAFF. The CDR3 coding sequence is TGTGCCAGTAGTATAGGAGGGACAGGGGTAACTGAAGCTTTCTTT.

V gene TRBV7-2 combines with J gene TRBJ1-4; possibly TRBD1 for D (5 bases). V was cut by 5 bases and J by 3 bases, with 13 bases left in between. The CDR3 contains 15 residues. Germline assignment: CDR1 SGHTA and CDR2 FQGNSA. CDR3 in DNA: TGTGCCAGCAGCACAGCAGGGTTTGCTAATGAAAAACTGTTTTTT. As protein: CASSTAGFANEKLFF.

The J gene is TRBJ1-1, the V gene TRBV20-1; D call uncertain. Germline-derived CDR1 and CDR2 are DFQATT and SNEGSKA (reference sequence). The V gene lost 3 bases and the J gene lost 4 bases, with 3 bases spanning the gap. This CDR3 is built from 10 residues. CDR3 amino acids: CSASVTEAFF. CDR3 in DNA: TGCAGTGCTAGCGTCACTGAAGCTTTCTTT.

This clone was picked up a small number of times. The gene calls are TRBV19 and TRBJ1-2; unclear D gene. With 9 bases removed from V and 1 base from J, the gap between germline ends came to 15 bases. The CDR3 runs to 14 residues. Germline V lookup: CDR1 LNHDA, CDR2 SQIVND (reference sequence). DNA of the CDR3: TGTGCCAGCGCACGCGCCCGCGGTAACTATGGCTACACCTTC. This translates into CASARARGNYGYTF.

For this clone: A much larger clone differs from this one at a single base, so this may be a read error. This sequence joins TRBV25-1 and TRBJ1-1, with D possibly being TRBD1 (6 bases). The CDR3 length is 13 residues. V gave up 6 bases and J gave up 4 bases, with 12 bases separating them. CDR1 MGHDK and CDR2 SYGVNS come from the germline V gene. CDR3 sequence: CASSFGRGTEAFF. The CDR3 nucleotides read TGTGCCAGCAGCTTTGGCAGGGGCACTGAAGCTTTCTTT.

CDR3 residues: CASSIGGPGDEKLFF. The DNA of the CDR3 is TGTGCCAGTAGTATCGGCGGGCCAGGGGATGAAAAACTGTTTTTT. This sequence joins TRBV19 and TRBJ1-4; D perhaps matches TRBD1 (6 bases). The V gene lost 3 bases and the J gene lost 6 bases, with 14 bases spanning the gap. This CDR3 region has 15 residues. Germline-derived CDR1 and CDR2 are LNHDA and SQIVND (reference sequence).

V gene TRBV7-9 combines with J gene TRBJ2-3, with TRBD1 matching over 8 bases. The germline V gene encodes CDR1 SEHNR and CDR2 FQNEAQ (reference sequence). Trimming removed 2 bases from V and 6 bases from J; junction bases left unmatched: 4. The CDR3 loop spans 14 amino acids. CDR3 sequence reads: CASSLRRDRDTQYF. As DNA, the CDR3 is TGTGCCAGCAGCTTACGTCGGGACAGGGATACGCAGTATTTT.

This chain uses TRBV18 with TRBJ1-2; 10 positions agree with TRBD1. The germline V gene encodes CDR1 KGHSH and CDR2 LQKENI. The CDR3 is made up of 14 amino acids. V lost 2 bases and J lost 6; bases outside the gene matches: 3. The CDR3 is CASSPSGTGDGYTF. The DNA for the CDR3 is TGTGCCAGCTCACCATCCGGGACAGGGGATGGCTACACCTTC.

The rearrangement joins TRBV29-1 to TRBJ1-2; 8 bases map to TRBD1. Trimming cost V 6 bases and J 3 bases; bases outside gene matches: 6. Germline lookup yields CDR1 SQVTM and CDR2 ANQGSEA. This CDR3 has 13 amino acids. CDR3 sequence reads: CSVGQGEDYGYTF. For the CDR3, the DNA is TGCAGCGTCGGACAGGGCGAGGACTATGGCTACACCTTC.

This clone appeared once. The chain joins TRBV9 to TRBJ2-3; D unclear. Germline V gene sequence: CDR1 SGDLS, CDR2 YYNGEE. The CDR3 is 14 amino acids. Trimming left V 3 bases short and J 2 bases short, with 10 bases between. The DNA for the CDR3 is TGTGCCAGCAGCGCCCCACTTTTCACAGATACGCAGTATTTT. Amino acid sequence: CASSAPLFTDTQYF.

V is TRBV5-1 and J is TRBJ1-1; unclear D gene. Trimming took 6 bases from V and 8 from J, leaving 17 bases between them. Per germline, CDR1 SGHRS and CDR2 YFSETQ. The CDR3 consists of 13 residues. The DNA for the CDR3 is TGCGCCAGCATGAGAGGTGGGTCGGAAGAAGCTTTCTTT. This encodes CASMRGGSEEAFF.

DNA of the CDR3: TGCGCCAGCAGCCCCACAGGGAACCCGGTAGGCTACACCTTC. It yields the protein CASSPTGNPVGYTF. This rearrangement joins TRBV5-1 to TRBJ1-2; D might be TRBD1 (6 bases). The germline V and J ends were trimmed by 4 bases and 8 bases, with 18 bases remaining between them. CDR3 length: 14 amino acids. Germline CDR1 reads SGHRS; CDR2 reads YFSETQ.

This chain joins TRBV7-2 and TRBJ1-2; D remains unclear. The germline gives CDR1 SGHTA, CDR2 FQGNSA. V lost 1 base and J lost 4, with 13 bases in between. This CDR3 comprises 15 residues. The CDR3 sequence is CASSLGAGPSYGYTF. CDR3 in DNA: TGTGCCAGCAGCTTAGGGGCAGGTCCCTCCTATGGCTACACCTTC.

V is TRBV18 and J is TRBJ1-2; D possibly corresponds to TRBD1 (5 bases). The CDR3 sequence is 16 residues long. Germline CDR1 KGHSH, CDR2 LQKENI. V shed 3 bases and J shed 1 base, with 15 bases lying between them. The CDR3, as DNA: TGTGCCAGCTCACCGGACACCGGCAGCTTTAACTATGGCTACACCTTC. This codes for CASSPDTGSFNYGYTF.

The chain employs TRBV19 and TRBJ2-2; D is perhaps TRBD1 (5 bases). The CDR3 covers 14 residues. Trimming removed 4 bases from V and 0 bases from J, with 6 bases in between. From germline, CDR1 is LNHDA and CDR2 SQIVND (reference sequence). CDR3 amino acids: CASSRGTNTGELFF. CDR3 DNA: TGTGCCAGTAGTAGGGGCACGAACACCGGGGAGCTGTTTTTT.

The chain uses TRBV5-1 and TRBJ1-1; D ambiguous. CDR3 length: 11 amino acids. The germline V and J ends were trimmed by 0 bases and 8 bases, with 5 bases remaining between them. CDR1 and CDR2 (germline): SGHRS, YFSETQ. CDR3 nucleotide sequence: TGCGCCAGCAGCTTGGACAGAGAAGCTTTCTTT. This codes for CASSLDREAFF.

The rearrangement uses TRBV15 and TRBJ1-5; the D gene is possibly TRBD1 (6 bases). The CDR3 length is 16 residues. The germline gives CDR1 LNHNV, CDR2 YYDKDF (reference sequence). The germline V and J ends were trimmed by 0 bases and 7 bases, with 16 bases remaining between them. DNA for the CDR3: TGTGCCACCAGCAGAGACGAGGGGGGGCGGAAACAGCCCCAGCATTTT. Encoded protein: CATSRDEGGRKQPQHF.

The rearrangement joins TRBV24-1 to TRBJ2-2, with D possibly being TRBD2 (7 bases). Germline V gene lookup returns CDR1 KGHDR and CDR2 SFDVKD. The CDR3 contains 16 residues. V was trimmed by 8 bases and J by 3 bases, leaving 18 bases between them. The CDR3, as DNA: TGTGCCACCACTGGGGGCGCGGGGGCTGACACCGGGGAGCTGTTTTTT. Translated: CATTGGAGADTGELFF.

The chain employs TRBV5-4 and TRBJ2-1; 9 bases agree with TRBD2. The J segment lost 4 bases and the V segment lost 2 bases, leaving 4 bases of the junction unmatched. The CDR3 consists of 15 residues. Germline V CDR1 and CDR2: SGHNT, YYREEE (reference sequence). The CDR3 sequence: CASSFSGGLYNEQFF. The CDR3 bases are TGTGCCAGCAGCTTTAGCGGGGGCCTATACAATGAGCAGTTCTTC.

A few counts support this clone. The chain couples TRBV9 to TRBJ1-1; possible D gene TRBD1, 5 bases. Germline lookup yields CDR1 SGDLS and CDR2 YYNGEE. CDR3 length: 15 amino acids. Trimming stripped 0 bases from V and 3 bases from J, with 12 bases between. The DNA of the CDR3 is TGTGCCAGCAGCGTAGTTTTGGAGGGGCACACTGAAGCTTTCTTT. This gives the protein CASSVVLEGHTEAFF.

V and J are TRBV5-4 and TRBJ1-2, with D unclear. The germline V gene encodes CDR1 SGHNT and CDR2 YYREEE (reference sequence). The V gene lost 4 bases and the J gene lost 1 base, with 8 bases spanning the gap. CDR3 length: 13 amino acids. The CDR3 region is CASSTILNYGYTF. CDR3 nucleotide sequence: TGTGCCAGCAGCACGATACTTAACTATGGCTACACCTTC.

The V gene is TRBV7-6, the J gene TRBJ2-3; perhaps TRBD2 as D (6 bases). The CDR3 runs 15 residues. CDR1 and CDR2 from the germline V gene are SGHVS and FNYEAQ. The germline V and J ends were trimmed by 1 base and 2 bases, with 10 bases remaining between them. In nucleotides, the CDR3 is TGTGCCAGCAGCTTAGTCGGCGGGGTCACAGATACGCAGTATTTT. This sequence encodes CASSLVGGVTDTQYF. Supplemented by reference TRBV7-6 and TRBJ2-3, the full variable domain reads GAGVSQSPRYKVTKRGQDVALRCDPISGHVSLYWYRQALGQGPEFLTYFNYEAQQDKSGLPNDRFSAERPEGSISTLTIQRTEQRDSAMYRCASSLVGGVTDTQYFGPGTRLTVL.

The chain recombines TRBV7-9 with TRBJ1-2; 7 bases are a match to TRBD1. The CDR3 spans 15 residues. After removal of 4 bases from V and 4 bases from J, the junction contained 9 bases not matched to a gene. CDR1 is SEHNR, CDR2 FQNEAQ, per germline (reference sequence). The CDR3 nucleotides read TGTGCCAGCAGCTGGGCCGACAGGGAAGTCTATGGCTACACCTTC. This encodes CASSWADREVYGYTF.

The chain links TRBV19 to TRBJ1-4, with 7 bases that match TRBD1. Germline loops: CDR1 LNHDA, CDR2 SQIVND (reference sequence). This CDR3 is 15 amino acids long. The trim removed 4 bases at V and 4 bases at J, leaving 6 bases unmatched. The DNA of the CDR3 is TGTGCCAGTAGTACCCGGACAGGTTATAATGAAAAACTGTTTTTT. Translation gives CASSTRTGYNEKLFF.

DNA for the CDR3: TGTGCCTGGAATAGCGGGGTTAACACCGGGGAGCTGTTTTTT. It codes for CAWNSGVNTGELFF. The chain carries TRBV30 and TRBJ2-2, with TRBD2 matching over 8 bases. With 4 bases clipped from V and 2 bases from J, the junction kept 3 bases outside the gene matches. The CDR3 is made up of 14 amino acids. The germline V gene encodes CDR1 GTSNPN and CDR2 SVGIG (reference sequence).